This entry features one T cell receptor beta chain sequence. Its antigen is not identified. This CDR3 is 14 amino acids long. V was shortened by 3 bases and J by 1 base, with 9 bases between the two germline ends. Germline CDR1 is SGDLS and CDR2 is YYNGEE. The sample is drawn from a study of graft-versus-host responses after intestinal transplantation. Profiling relied on immunoSEQ multiplex PCR, and the TCRdb table lists in-frame clones only, not all of them. The table lists tens of thousands of clones, about 93% of them singletons. This sequence originates from a human donor who received an intestinal transplant. The chain employs TRBV9 and TRBJ2-3; D may be TRBD2 (5 bases). The sample consisted of unstimulated CD8+ T cells sorted from spleen or lymph node cells, taken before intestinal transplant. CDR3 residues: CASSEDLGTDTQYF. CDR3 DNA sequence: TGTGCCAGCAGCGAGGACTTGGGCACAGATACGCAGTATTTT.